What follows are 27 T cell receptor beta chains derived from one specimen sequenced in a study of blood T cell repertoires in COVID-19. The protocol was immunoSEQ multiplex PCR, while the TCRdb copy is restricted to in-frame clones and leaves out a portion. Of approximately 100,000 clones listed, around 85% are singletons. The sequenced material came from peripheral blood. These receptors were taken from a man between 65 and 85 years old with active or convalescent COVID-19.

This clone turned up a few times. The chain recombines TRBV11-3 with TRBJ2-3; tentative D call: TRBD2 (6 bases). Trimming stripped 0 bases from V and 1 base from J, with 11 bases between. Germline CDR1 SGHNT, CDR2 YENEEA. The CDR3 loop spans 16 amino acids. In DNA form, the CDR3 reads TGTGCCAGCAGCTTAGATGGTAGCGGCGGCACAGATACGCAGTATTTT. Protein sequence: CASSLDGSGGTDTQYF. Drawing the rest from reference TRBV11-3 and TRBJ2-3, the complete variable domain is EAGVVQSPRYKIIEKKQPVAFWCNPISGHNTLYWYLQNLGQGPELLIRYENEEAVDDSQLPKDRFSAERLKGVDSTLKIQPAELGDSAVYLCASSLDGSGGTDTQYFGPGTRLTVL.

The chain employs TRBV28 and TRBJ2-5, with D unresolved. CDR3 size: 13 residues. V shed 7 bases and J shed 2 bases, with 11 bases lying between them. Per the germline V gene, CDR1 is MDHEN and CDR2 is SYDVKM. CDR3 nucleotide sequence: TGTGCCAGCACCGTCCAGATACAAGAGACCCAGTACTTC. This sequence encodes CASTVQIQETQYF.

The V gene is TRBV7-3, the J gene TRBJ2-1, with 10 bases that match TRBD2. Trimming took 5 bases from V and 9 from J; bases not matched to a gene: 4. The CDR3 covers 13 residues. Germline-derived CDR1 and CDR2 are SGHTA and FQGTGA. The CDR3 DNA is TGTGCCAGCAGCCTAGCGGGAGACAGTGAGCAGTTCTTC. Amino acids: CASSLAGDSEQFF. Supplemented by reference TRBV7-3 and TRBJ2-1, the full variable domain reads GAGVSQTPSNKVTEKGKYVELRCDPISGHTALYWYRQSLGQGPEFLIYFQGTGAADDSGLPNDRFFAVRPEGSVSTLKIQRTERGDSAVYLCASSLAGDSEQFFGPGTRLTVL.

Only one count was recorded for this clone. This chain uses TRBV12-5 with TRBJ2-5, with 13 nucleotides matching TRBD2. The germline V gene encodes CDR1 LGHNT and CDR2 FRNRAP. The V and J ends lost 8 bases and 1 base, in that order; junction bases with no gene match: 1. The CDR3 is made up of 14 amino acids. DNA for the CDR3: TGTGCTAGTACTAGCGGGAGGGTCCAAGAGACCCAGTACTTC. Its translation: CASTSGRVQETQYF.

The rearrangement uses TRBV2 and TRBJ1-5; D not resolved. Trimming cost V 3 bases and J 3 bases, with 12 bases left between them. CDR1 and CDR2 (germline): SNHLY, FYNNEI. This CDR3 is 15 amino acids long. This CDR3 reads CASSDLRGNNQPQHF. CDR3 bases: TGTGCCAGCAGTGACCTCCGGGGAAACAATCAGCCCCAGCATTTT.

The CDR3 loop is CAIRPGTAIKSGANVLTF. The CDR3 DNA is TGTGCCATCAGGCCCGGGACAGCCATTAAATCTGGGGCCAACGTCCTGACTTTC. This sequence joins TRBV10-3 and TRBJ2-6; TRBD1 aligns across 7 bases. Germline loops: CDR1 ENHRY, CDR2 SYGVKD. V shed 6 bases, J shed 1 base, and the junction held 12 bases outside the gene matches. The CDR3 length is 18 residues.

In nucleotides, the CDR3 is TGCAGTGCTAGCGGGAAAGAGACCCAGTACTTC. Its protein product is CSASGKETQYF. This chain connects TRBV20-1 to TRBJ2-5; tentatively, D is TRBD2 (5 bases). This CDR3 is built from 11 residues. Between the trimmed V and J ends, which lost 3 bases and 3 bases, there was a span of 5 bases. Germline V gives CDR1 DFQATT, CDR2 SNEGSKA (reference sequence).

This clone appeared once. This chain uses TRBV11-2 with TRBJ1-5; possibly TRBD1 for D (5 bases). From germline, CDR1 is SGHAT and CDR2 FQNNGV. V lost 5 bases and J lost 2, with 13 bases in between. CDR3 length equals 15 residues. This CDR3 is CASSLGVGGNQPQHF. The DNA for the CDR3 is TGTGCCAGCAGCCTAGGGGTAGGGGGCAATCAGCCCCAGCATTTT.

The V and J genes are TRBV27 and TRBJ2-1; 12 positions match TRBD2. The CDR3 runs 16 residues. Looked up from germline, CDR1 is MNHEY and CDR2 is SMNVEV (reference sequence). J lost 7 bases, V lost 4 bases, and 8 bases had no gene match. Here the CDR3 reads CASSSPTSGRKNEQFF. DNA for the CDR3: TGTGCCAGCAGTTCTCCCACTAGCGGGAGGAAAAATGAGCAGTTCTTC.

This chain joins TRBV4-2 and TRBJ1-2, with D perhaps matching TRBD1 (5 bases). Between the trimmed V and J ends, which lost 1 base and 8 bases, there was a span of 8 bases. This CDR3 spans 12 amino acids. Germline V lookup: CDR1 LGHNA, CDR2 YNFKEQ. CDR3 DNA: TGTGCCAGCAGCCAAGCAGGGCTGGGCTACACCTTC. Translating it yields CASSQAGLGYTF.

The chain has TRBV3-1 (or the pseudogene TRBV3-2) and TRBJ2-7; 8 bases line up with TRBD1. The junction had 8 bases not matched to a gene; V was cut back by 4 bases and J by 3 bases. Germline values: CDR1 LGHDT, CDR2 YNNKEL (reference sequence). The CDR3 runs 15 residues. Written as DNA, the CDR3 is TGTGCCAGCAGCCTCCTAGACAGGGGTGGCTACGAGCAGTACTTC. This encodes CASSLLDRGGYEQYF.

The genes are TRBV18 and TRBJ1-1, with a weak D call TRBD1 (6 bases). CDR1 is KGHSH, CDR2 LQKENI, per germline. The V end lost 3 bases, the J end lost 3 bases, and 11 bases lay between the germline ends. CDR3 length: 14 amino acids. The CDR3 is CASSPQTGDTEAFF. Written as DNA, the CDR3 is TGTGCCAGCTCACCCCAGACAGGCGACACTGAAGCTTTCTTT.

The V gene is TRBV5-1, the J gene TRBJ2-6, with D perhaps matching TRBD2 (5 bases). Germline values: CDR1 SGHRS, CDR2 YFSETQ. Trimming stripped 4 bases from V and 0 bases from J, with 8 bases between. The CDR3 runs to 15 residues. The CDR3 coding sequence is TGCGCCAGCAGCGCGGGTTCCTCTGGGGCCAACGTCCTGACTTTC. This sequence encodes CASSAGSSGANVLTF.

This clone turned up a few times. The rearrangement joins TRBV5-1 to TRBJ1-5; D may be TRBD1 (5 bases). V dropped 4 bases and J dropped 4 bases, with 12 bases sitting between them. CDR1 SGHRS and CDR2 YFSETQ come from the germline V gene. This CDR3 has 14 amino acids. CDR3 nucleotides: TGCGCCAGCAGCGGTGGGGGGATGAATCAGCCCCAGCATTTT. As protein: CASSGGGMNQPQHF.

This sequence joins TRBV7-8 and TRBJ2-1, with 13 bases matching TRBD2. CDR1 is SGHVS and CDR2 is FQNEAQ in the germline V gene. V was clipped by 8 bases and J by 4 bases; unmatched bases: 2. The CDR3 extends over 14 amino acids. The chain's CDR3 is CASGGLAGYNEQFF. The CDR3 nucleotides are TGTGCCAGCGGGGGACTAGCGGGATACAATGAGCAGTTCTTC.

J is TRBJ1-5 and V is TRBV4-1, with TRBD1 matching 9 bases. V trimming: 4 bases; J trimming: 4 bases; junction bases outside the gene matches: 5. CDR3 length: 15 amino acids. The germline gives CDR1 MGHRA, CDR2 YSYEKL. The CDR3 bases are TGCGCCAGCAGCCCCCGGGACAGGGCAAATCAGCCCCAGCATTTT. Its translation: CASSPRDRANQPQHF.

The chain recombines TRBV5-1 with TRBJ2-1; 7 bases line up with TRBD2. Germline-derived CDR1 and CDR2 are SGHRS and YFSETQ. The length of the CDR3 is 15 residues. V lost 0 bases and J lost 2; bases outside the gene matches: 2. Written as DNA, the CDR3 is TGCGCCAGCAGCTTGGAGAGCGGGGCCTACAATGAGCAGTTCTTC. As protein: CASSLESGAYNEQFF.

The chain couples TRBV27 to TRBJ1-2; D is possibly TRBD1 (6 bases). Germline loops: CDR1 MNHEY, CDR2 SMNVEV (reference sequence). The CDR3 is made up of 13 amino acids. V was pared by 5 bases and J by 3 bases, with 10 bases between. CDR3 in DNA: TGTGCCAGCAGTACGGACAGAGACTATGGCTACACCTTC. This encodes CASSTDRDYGYTF.

This rearrangement joins TRBV29-1 to TRBJ1-2; TRBD1 matches 8 bases. Germline trimming cut 6 bases from V and 7 bases from J; bases unmatched to any gene: 7. Germline assignment: CDR1 SQVTM and CDR2 ANQGSEA. This CDR3 spans 12 amino acids. The CDR3 region has the DNA TGCAGCGTCGCTCAGGGGGCGGCTGGCTACACCTTC. It codes for CSVAQGAAGYTF. Variable domain in full (rest from reference TRBV29-1 and TRBJ1-2): SAVISQKPSRDICQRGTSLTIQCQVDSQVTMMFWYRQQPGQSLTLIATANQGSEATYESGFVIDKFPISRPNLTFSTLTVSNMSPEDSSIYLCSVAQGAAGYTFGSGTRLTVV.

This chain links TRBV5-4 with TRBJ2-3, with 9 bases matching TRBD1. The CDR3 consists of 16 residues. Losses at the gene ends were 5 bases for V and 3 bases for J; bases not matched to a gene: 10. Germline CDR1 and CDR2: SGHNT and YYREEE (reference sequence). The CDR3 sequence: CASSWGTGISTDTQYF. CDR3 nucleotide sequence: TGTGCCAGCAGTTGGGGGACAGGGATTTCAACAGATACGCAGTATTTT.

The rearrangement joins TRBV12-3 or TRBV12-4 to TRBJ1-1, with 9 positions matching TRBD1. The CDR3 runs 13 residues. V gave up 7 bases and J gave up 5 bases; unmatched junction bases: 5. CDR3 sequence (DNA): TGTGCCAGCATCGACAGGGGGGATACTGAAGCTTTCTTT. Translating it yields CASIDRGDTEAFF.

V is TRBV3-1 (or the pseudogene TRBV3-2) and J is TRBJ1-1; D is unclear. The germline CDR1 and CDR2 sequences are LGHDT and YNNKEL (reference sequence). The CDR3 runs to 12 residues. Trimming left V 4 bases short and J 7 bases short, with 10 bases between. The DNA for the CDR3 is TGTGCCAGCAGCCTTGGGCCAGTTGAAGCTTTCTTT. Its protein is CASSLGPVEAFF.

The J gene is TRBJ2-3, the V gene TRBV7-3; 8 bases align to TRBD2. Germline V gene lookup returns CDR1 SGHTA and CDR2 FQGTGA. V shed 6 bases, J shed 3 bases, and the junction held 8 bases outside the gene matches. This CDR3 comprises 15 residues. CDR3 nucleotides: TGTGCCAGCAGACCCCCCGGGACTAGTACAGATACGCAGTATTTT. This codes for CASRPPGTSTDTQYF.

The rearrangement links TRBV2 to TRBJ2-2; TRBD1 agrees at 9 bases. Germline assignment: CDR1 SNHLY and CDR2 FYNNEI. The CDR3 loop spans 15 amino acids. The trim removed 7 bases at V and 6 bases at J, leaving 9 bases unmatched. CDR3 DNA: TGTGCCAGCACGGTCCGGGACAGGGTGTCCGGGGAGCTGTTTTTT. Its protein product is CASTVRDRVSGELFF.

The V gene is TRBV28, the J gene TRBJ1-5, with 9 positions matching TRBD1. Losses at the gene ends were 7 bases for V and 0 bases for J; bases not matched to a gene: 10. The CDR3 has 17 residues. The germline gives CDR1 MDHEN, CDR2 SYDVKM. CDR3 region: CASTLGTGRYSNQPQHF. In DNA form, the CDR3 reads TGTGCCAGCACCCTAGGGACAGGGCGATATAGCAATCAGCCCCAGCATTTT.

This clone came up once. The rearrangement links TRBV5-1 to TRBJ1-1; weak D call: TRBD1 (5 bases). There are 13 residues in the CDR3. Trimming took 7 bases from V and 0 from J, leaving 10 bases between them. The germline V gene has CDR1 SGHRS and CDR2 YFSETQ. The CDR3 DNA reads TGCGCCAGCCGCCGACAGCTGAACACTGAAGCTTTCTTT. Protein product: CASRRQLNTEAFF.

The chain carries TRBV5-1 and TRBJ1-1, with 7 bases that match TRBD1. V was pared by 7 bases and J by 2 bases, with 8 bases of the junction left unmatched. The germline gives CDR1 SGHRS, CDR2 YFSETQ. This CDR3 is built from 14 residues. The CDR3 protein is CASRSGQVNTEAFF. For the CDR3, the DNA is TGCGCCAGCCGTTCCGGACAGGTTAACACTGAAGCTTTCTTT. The whole variable domain, remainder taken from reference TRBV5-1 and TRBJ1-1, is KAGVTQTPRYLIKTRGQQVTLSCSPISGHRSVSWYQQTPGQGLQFLFEYFSETQRNKGNFPGRFSGRQFSNSRSEMNVSTLELGDSALYLCASRSGQVNTEAFFGQGTRLTVV.